This entry features one TCR beta chain sequence. Only a few counts were recorded for this clonotype. Its binding antigen is unknown. The record has no base qualities; no much larger clone is one base away. The data were taken from a study of blood T cells in healthy people across ages (dated by TCRdb to about 2015). As for the study more broadly: In model experiments, template switching captured about one uniquely barcoded TCR beta cDNA molecule for every two T cells. Using deep sequencing normalized with unique cDNA molecular identifiers, the study measured how TCR beta repertoire diversity changes with age. Two additional independent replicas of 1 million unique cDNA reads from the same blood draw were analyzed for two donors (one aged 18 to 30 and one aged 80 or older). Donors of different ages were randomly distributed across sequencing lanes to avoid experimental bias. The donors were split into four age groups: young (average around 15 years), middle-aged (roughly 40), aged (approximately 60) and long-lived (about 74). Summary of the overall study and its limitations: Compared with the aged group, the long-lived group had more naive CD4+ T cells, fewer expanded clones and increased TCR diversity, suggesting age selection. As age increased, observed TCR beta diversity per million T cells dropped in a roughly linear way, and a significant reduction was already evident by age approximately 40. The CMV infection status of donors was not known, potentially confounding age-related changes in expanded clonotypes. Estimates of total diversity based on one million sequenced T cells were considered lower bounds and underestimates. There was a strong correlation between observed TCR beta diversity and the percentage of naive T cells measured by flow cytometry. Since profiling was done on bulk unsorted PBMCs, naive and antigen-experienced compartments could not be conclusively compared.

Donors were under 40 systemically healthy Caucasian individuals from Russia aged roughly 6 to 100 years. Each donor gave about 9.8 milliliters of peripheral blood, drawn into EDTA-treated Vacutainer tubes. Ficoll-Paque density-gradient centrifugation was used to isolate PBMCs, with at least 6.5 million obtained per sample. Total RNA, at least 5 micrograms per sample, was extracted from PBMCs with Trizol reagent. Naive CD45RAhigh/CD27high T cell percentages were measured by flow cytometry on a PBMC aliquot from every donor. CDR3 length: 15 amino acids, cysteine to phenylalanine. The entry retains the CDR3 DNA only, 45 bases that are in frame from base 1. Per the germline V gene, KGHSH is the CDR1 and LQKENI is the CDR2. Trimming accounts for 3 bases at V and 9 bases at J, while the number of junction bases matched to no gene is 6. Library preparation used 5' RACE. The sample was run on an Illumina HiSeq 2500. The second PCR ran for roughly 7 to 11 cycles and used a J-beta primer mix along with a sample-barcoded 5' primer. A template-switch 5' adaptor carrying 12 random nucleotides introduced a unique molecular identifier onto each TCR beta cDNA molecule. Each sample yielded at least 3 million CDR3-containing paired-end reads. First-strand cDNA was synthesized from all RNA with the Mint cDNA synthesis kit, primed by a TRBC-specific oligonucleotide. After uracil-DNA glycosylase treatment, a first 18-cycle PCR used universal primers M1SS and BC2_uni_R on all cDNA. As for how the authors treated the data: Normalization of each sample was performed by random selection of 1 million high-quality reads, each carrying a distinct molecular identifier. Instead of being binned into consensus sequences, reads that shared molecular identifiers were thrown out. MiTCR, run with a Q25 quality threshold and the strictest error-elimination algorithm, handled CDR3 identification, clonotype clustering and error correction. Lower-bound total TCR beta diversity was estimated with a nonparametric unseen species model using Euler transformation. TCRdb reprocessing: public reads trimmed at Q25 with fastp, clones called with MiXCR, in-frame beta chains kept. Here each entry gathers all rows of one CDR3 protein and keeps the most common genes and DNA. TCRdb, not the authors, supplied the V and J calls. The table for this sample lists 600,000 to 800,000 distinct CDR3 sequences; around a fifth of them were counted only once. Of the sample, approximately 3.7% is held by the ten largest clones.

This TCR was sampled from a man aged 70 or older in good health. The sequence links TRBV18 to TRBJ2-1, and 12 junction bases match TRBD1. Sequenced: blood. The sequenced DNA is TGTGCCAGCTCACCCGGGACAGGGGGCGAAGTTGAGCAGTTCTTC. This sequence encodes CASSPGTGGEVEQFF.